Detailed here is one TCR beta chain. The data derive from a study of T cells after somatic rescue of genetic block. Sequenced by immunoSEQ multiplex PCR; TCRdb stores in-frame clones only, minus some. The table includes 12,000 or so clones, around 70% detected once. What was sequenced was peripheral blood mononuclear cells (PBMCs). The clonotype was recovered from a boy between 10 and 17 years old.

CDR3 loop: CASSLFGTGAEKLFF. In DNA, the CDR3 is TGTGCCAGCAGCTTGTTCGGGACAGGGGCCGAAAAGCTGTTTTTT. V gene TRBV7-9 combines with J gene TRBJ2-2, with 10 bases that match TRBD1. The length of the CDR3 is 15 residues. Trimming cost V 3 bases and J 12 bases; bases outside gene matches: 10. Germline loops: CDR1 SEHNR, CDR2 FQNEAQ (reference sequence).